Presented here are 10 T cell receptor beta chains from one specimen sequenced in a study of Ad26.COV2.S vaccination and SARS-CoV-2 variants (dated by TCRdb to 2020 to 2023). According to the study, the label for this sample's treatment or condition signals: some 20 received Ad26.COV2.S at low or high dose, single or two shots; 5 received placebo; per-sample allocation not given. For vaccine and placebo recipients, repertoires were sequenced using samples collected on day 63 after the first injection. The method behind the library was the immunoSEQ multiplex PCR assay. This immuneACCESS table, as held by TCRdb, lists in-frame sequences with V and J called but not all clones. Of the missing ones, under half trace to an unresolved V gene in checked studies; the others have no known cause. Here the sample has roughly 380,000 clones; around 83% occur a single time. The ten most abundant clones make up 2.5% to 3.5% of the sample.

The source was peripheral blood, collected in a trial of Ad26.COV2.S vaccine versus placebo. These receptors came from a person between 18 and 65 years old who received the Ad26.COV2.S COVID-19 vaccine or a placebo.

The chain joins TRBV7-8 to TRBJ2-4, with D hard to call. Germline values: CDR1 SGHVS, CDR2 FQNEAQ. The CDR3 is made up of 12 amino acids. Trimming stripped 5 bases from V and 8 bases from J, with 10 bases between. CDR3 nucleotides: TGTGCCAGCAGCCTAAGCGCTGACATTCAGTACTTC. It yields the protein CASSLSADIQYF.

The chain uses TRBV9 and TRBJ2-2; D might be TRBD2 (6 bases). The CDR3 sequence is 18 residues long. Germline CDR1 SGDLS, CDR2 YYNGEE. Trimming cost V 3 bases and J 0 bases, with 18 bases left between them. Here the CDR3 reads CASSARTTGKTNTGELFF. The CDR3 coding sequence is TGTGCCAGCAGCGCCCGGACTACAGGAAAAACGAACACCGGGGAGCTGTTTTTT.

J is TRBJ1-5 and V is TRBV6-5; D not resolved. Germline V gene lookup returns CDR1 MNHEY and CDR2 SVGAGI. The CDR3 totals 16 residues. V was pared by 0 bases and J by 3 bases, with 12 bases between. This CDR3 reads CASSYSTPRNNQPQHF. The DNA for the CDR3 is TGTGCCAGCAGTTACTCGACCCCCCGGAACAATCAGCCCCAGCATTTT.

The V gene is TRBV7-2, the J gene TRBJ2-5; 14 bases agree with TRBD2. V trimming: 0 bases; J trimming: 1 base; junction bases outside the gene matches: 7. In germline, CDR1 is SGHTA, CDR2 FQGNSA. The CDR3 loop spans 19 amino acids. CDR3 bases: TGTGCCAGCAGCTTAGCTACCGGGACTAGCGGGGGTCCCCAAGAGACCCAGTACTTC. Protein sequence: CASSLATGTSGGPQETQYF. The variable domain in full, with the rest retrieved from reference TRBV7-2 and TRBJ2-5, is GAGVSQSPSNKVTEKGKDVELRCDPISGHTALYWYRQSLGQGLEFLIYFQGNSAPDKSGLPSDRFSAERTGGSVSTLTIQRTQQEDSAVYLCASSLATGTSGGPQETQYFGPGTRLLVL.

The rearrangement joins TRBV3-1 (or the pseudogene TRBV3-2) to TRBJ1-4; TRBD1 matches 8 bases. The CDR3 consists of 15 residues. V shed 4 bases, J shed 7 bases, and the junction held 8 bases outside the gene matches. Germline CDR1 reads LGHDT; CDR2 reads YNNKEL (reference sequence). CDR3 DNA sequence: TGTGCCAGCAGCCCTTGGCAGGGGGCGGGTGAAAAACTGTTTTTT. Amino acid sequence: CASSPWQGAGEKLFF.

The chain combines TRBV11-2 with TRBJ2-7; 10 positions agree with TRBD2. Germline CDR1 reads SGHAT; CDR2 reads FQNNGV. CDR3 length: 15 amino acids. V lost 1 base, J lost 3 bases, and 3 bases stayed unmatched. The CDR3 DNA reads as TGTGCCAGCAGCTTAGCTAGCGGGAGTTTCTACGAGCAGTACTTC. It is translated as CASSLASGSFYEQYF.

The gene calls are TRBV19 and TRBJ1-1; perhaps TRBD1 as D (6 bases). Germline lookup yields CDR1 LNHDA and CDR2 SQIVND (reference sequence). With 3 bases removed from V and 0 bases from J, the gap between germline ends came to 11 bases. This CDR3 is built from 15 residues. The CDR3 nucleotides are TGTGCCAGTAGTATGGGGGCCGCCGTGAACACTGAAGCTTTCTTT. This codes for CASSMGAAVNTEAFF.

The V and J genes are TRBV27 and TRBJ2-1; 7 bases agree with TRBD2. This CDR3 is built from 18 residues. Germline trimming cut 4 bases from V and 0 bases from J; bases unmatched to any gene: 12. The germline gives CDR1 MNHEY, CDR2 SMNVEV (reference sequence). The CDR3 reads CASSSRGGKGSSYNEQFF. Here the CDR3 DNA reads TGTGCCAGCAGTTCCCGGGGAGGGAAGGGGAGCTCCTACAATGAGCAGTTCTTC.

This CDR3 reads CASSYPFGGTGELFF. In DNA form, the CDR3 reads TGTGCCAGCAGTTACCCGTTTGGGGGGACCGGGGAGCTGTTTTTT. The chain couples TRBV6-2 or TRBV6-3 to TRBJ2-2; the D gene is possibly TRBD2 (6 bases). CDR1 and CDR2 from the germline V gene are MNHEY and SVGEGT. V gave up 2 bases and J gave up 5 bases, with 12 bases separating them. The CDR3 totals 15 residues.

Points on this clone: Within the sample, other DNA sequences also encode this same CDR3. The chain links TRBV7-9 to TRBJ2-7; TRBD2 aligns across 8 bases. Per the germline V gene, CDR1 is SEHNR and CDR2 is FQNEAQ (reference sequence). V lost 8 bases, J lost 5 bases, and 8 bases stayed unmatched. CDR3 length equals 13 residues. This chain's CDR3 is CASSGGGGDEQYF. The CDR3 DNA sequence: TGTGCCAGCTCGGGGGGGGGCGGGGACGAGCAGTACTTC.